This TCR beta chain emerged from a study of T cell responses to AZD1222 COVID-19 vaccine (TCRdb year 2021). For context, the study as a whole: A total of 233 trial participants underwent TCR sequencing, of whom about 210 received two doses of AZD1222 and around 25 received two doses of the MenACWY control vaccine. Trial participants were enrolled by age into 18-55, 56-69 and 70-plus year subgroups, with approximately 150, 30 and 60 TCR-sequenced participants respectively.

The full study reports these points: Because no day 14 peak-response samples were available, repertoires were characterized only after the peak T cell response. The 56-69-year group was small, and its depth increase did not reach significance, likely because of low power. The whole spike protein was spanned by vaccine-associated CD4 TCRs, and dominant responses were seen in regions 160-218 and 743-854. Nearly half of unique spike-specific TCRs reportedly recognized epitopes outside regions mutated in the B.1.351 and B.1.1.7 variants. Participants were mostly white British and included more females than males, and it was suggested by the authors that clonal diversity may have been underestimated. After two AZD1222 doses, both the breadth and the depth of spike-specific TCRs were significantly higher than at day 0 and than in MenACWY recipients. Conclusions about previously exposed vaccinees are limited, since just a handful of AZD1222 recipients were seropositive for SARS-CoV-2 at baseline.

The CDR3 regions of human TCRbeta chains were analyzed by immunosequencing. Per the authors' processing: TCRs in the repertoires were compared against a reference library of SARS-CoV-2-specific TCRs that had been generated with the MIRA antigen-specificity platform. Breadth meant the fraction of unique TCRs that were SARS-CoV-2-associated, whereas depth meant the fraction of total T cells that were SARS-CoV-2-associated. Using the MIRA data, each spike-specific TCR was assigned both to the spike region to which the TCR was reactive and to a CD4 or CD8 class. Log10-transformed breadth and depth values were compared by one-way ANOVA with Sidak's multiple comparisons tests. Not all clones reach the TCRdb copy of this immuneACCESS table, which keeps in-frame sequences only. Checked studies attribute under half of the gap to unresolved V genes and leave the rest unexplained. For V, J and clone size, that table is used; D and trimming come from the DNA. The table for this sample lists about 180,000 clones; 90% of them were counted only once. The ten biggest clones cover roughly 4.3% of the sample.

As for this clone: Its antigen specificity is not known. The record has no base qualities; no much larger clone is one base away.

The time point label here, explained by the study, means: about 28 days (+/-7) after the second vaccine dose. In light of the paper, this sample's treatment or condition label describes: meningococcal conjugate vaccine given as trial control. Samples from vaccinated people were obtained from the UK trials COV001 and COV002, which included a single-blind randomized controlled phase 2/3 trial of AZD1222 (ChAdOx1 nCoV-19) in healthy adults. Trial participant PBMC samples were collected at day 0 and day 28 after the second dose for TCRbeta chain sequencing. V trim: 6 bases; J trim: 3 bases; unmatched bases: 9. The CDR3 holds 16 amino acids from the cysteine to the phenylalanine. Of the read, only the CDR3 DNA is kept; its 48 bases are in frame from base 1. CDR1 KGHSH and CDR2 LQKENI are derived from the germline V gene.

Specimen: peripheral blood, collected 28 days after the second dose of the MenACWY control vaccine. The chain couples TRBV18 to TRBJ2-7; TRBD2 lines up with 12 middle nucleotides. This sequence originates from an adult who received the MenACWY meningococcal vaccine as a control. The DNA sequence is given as TGTGCCAGCTCCCCCCGACTAGCGGGGGATAACTACGAGCAGTACTTC. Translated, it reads CASSPRLAGDNYEQYF.